This T cell receptor (beta chain) comes out of a study of shared clonotypes between healthy human individuals. Produced via immunoSEQ multiplex PCR; TCRdb's table is partial and in-frame only. The table includes 1.5 million to 1.9 million clones, around 98% detected once. Looked up from germline, CDR1 is MNHEY and CDR2 is SVGAGI. The CDR3 is 14 amino acids. The ends were cut back, 6 bases at V and 1 base at J, with 9 bases in the middle. The chain combines TRBV6-5 with TRBJ2-2, with D maybe TRBD1 (6 bases). Sequenced: naive CD4+ T cells sorted from blood. Subset meaning: CD45RA+ positively selected. This sequence originates from a man younger than 40 in good health. CDR3 nucleotide sequence: TGTGCCAGCAGAAGGACAGAGAACACCGGGGAGCTGTTTTTT. Translation gives CASRRTENTGELFF.